The TCR beta chain under discussion was sequenced for a study of CD8 T cells in ankylosing spondylitis. General study results and limits: Disease-linked clones reportedly concentrated significantly in matched ankylosing spondylitis synovial fluid. Blood of patients with ankylosing spondylitis appeared to be characterized by a TCR beta motif of eight highly homologous variants. Reactive arthritis synovial fluid and blood were previously reported to contain some motif variants.

Quantitative molecular-barcoded 5'-RACE generated the TCR beta libraries. TCRdb recomputed calls from the 5' RACE reads with MiXCR, one row per CDR3 protein. The sample consists of about 240,000 distinct CDR3 sequences, around 9.2% of them appearing once. This clonotype was seen repeatedly, ten times or more. Its specificity is unknown. The V gene lost 1 base and the J gene lost 6 bases, with 18 bases spanning the gap. The CDR3 loop spans 15 amino acids. Germline loops: CDR1 DFQATT, CDR2 SNEGSKA (reference sequence). This clonotype originated in a male donor with ankylosing spondylitis or in good health (not recorded which). The chain uses TRBV20-1 and TRBJ1-1; D call uncertain. Material: blood, either unsorted or a sorted T cell fraction (not recorded which). For the CDR3, the DNA is TGCAGTGCTAGAGCAGCGGACCTATTAAATCCTGAAGCTTTCTTT. This encodes CSARAADLLNPEAFF.